What follows is one T cell receptor beta chain and its context. Antigen: not known. TCRdb reprocessed the 5' RACE reads with MiXCR, giving one entry per CDR3 protein. The sample carries about 220,000 distinct CDR3 sequences, 3% to 3.5% recorded once. This sample is drawn from a study of T cells after yellow fever vaccination. The overall study: Preparation of fractions with low cell numbers was performed using SMART-Seq v4 Ultra Low Input.

Germline CDR1 KGHSH, CDR2 LQKENI. J was trimmed by 0 bases and V by 3 bases; bases with no gene match: 5. CDR3 length: 16 residues. Whole-study findings and limits: Clonotypes shared by both compartments, CD4 and CD8, made up a small share.

Sequenced here: CD4+ T cells sorted from PBMCs, sampled 10 days after the yellow fever booster vaccination. The sequence was collected from a man between 18 and 29 years old who received the YFV17D yellow fever vaccine. V usage is TRBV18 and J usage is TRBJ1-3, with 7 bases lining up with TRBD1. Here the CDR3 reads CASSPGQSYSGNTIYF. As DNA, the CDR3 is TGTGCCAGCTCACCGGGACAGAGTTACTCTGGAAACACCATATATTTT.